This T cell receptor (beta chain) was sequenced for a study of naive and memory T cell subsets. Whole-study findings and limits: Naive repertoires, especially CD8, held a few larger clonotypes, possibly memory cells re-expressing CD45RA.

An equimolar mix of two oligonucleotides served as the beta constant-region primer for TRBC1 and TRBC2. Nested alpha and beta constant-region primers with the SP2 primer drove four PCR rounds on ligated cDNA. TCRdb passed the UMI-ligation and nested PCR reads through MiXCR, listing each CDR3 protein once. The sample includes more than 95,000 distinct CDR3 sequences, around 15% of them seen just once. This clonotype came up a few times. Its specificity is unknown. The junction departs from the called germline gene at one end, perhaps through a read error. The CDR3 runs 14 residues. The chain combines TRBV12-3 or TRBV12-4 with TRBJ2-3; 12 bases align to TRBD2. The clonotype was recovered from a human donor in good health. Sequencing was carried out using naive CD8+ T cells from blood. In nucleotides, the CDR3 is TGTGCCAGCAGTCTAGCGGGGGGGCCAGATACGCAGTATTTT. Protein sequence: CASSLAGGPDTQYF.